This T cell receptor (beta chain) was observed in a study of identical twins. No donor was unhealthy or non-Caucasian. One entry per CDR3 protein results from TCRdb running MiXCR on the 5' RACE reads. This table holds fewer than 550,000 distinct CDR3 sequences, 14% found once. Germline assignment: CDR1 SGHTA and CDR2 FQGNSA. CDR3 length equals 13 residues. Trimming stripped 5 bases from V and 8 bases from J, with 15 bases between. This clonotype has more than one count but fewer than ten. This same sample was also part of a study on yellow fever vaccine responses in identical twins.

The origin of this receptor is a woman aged 18-30 years in good health. The sample comprised CD4+ T cells sorted from blood. The J gene is TRBJ1-2, the V gene TRBV7-2; the D is unclear. The CDR3 reads CASSLLAPHGYTF. CDR3 coding DNA: TGTGCCAGCAGCCTGCTGGCTCCCCACGGCTACACCTTC.